A single sample is the source of the 6 T cell receptor beta chains below, sequenced in a study of blood T cell repertoires in COVID-19. TCRdb's copy holds only in-frame clones and misses some; the assay was immunoSEQ multiplex PCR. This table holds more than 300,000 clones, 88% found once. What was sequenced was PBMCs or T cells enriched from blood (not recorded which). The receptor set was obtained from a woman aged 18-35 years who had recovered from COVID-19.

This rearrangement joins TRBV5-8 to TRBJ1-3, with D perhaps matching TRBD1 (6 bases). The germline V gene encodes CDR1 SGHTS and CDR2 YDEGEE. Trimming pared 2 bases from V and 7 bases from J, leaving 10 bases between. The CDR3 sequence is 13 residues long. CDR3 sequence: CASSFGRGNTIYF. CDR3 bases: TGTGCCAGCAGCTTTGGCAGGGGCAACACCATATATTTT.

The V call is TRBV7-9, the J call TRBJ2-5; 12 nucleotides line up with TRBD1. The junction had 10 bases not matched to a gene; V was cut back by 6 bases and J by 5 bases. Per germline, CDR1 SEHNR and CDR2 FQNEAQ (reference sequence). The CDR3 is 16 amino acids. The CDR3 spells CASSPWDRGRSETQYF. The CDR3 DNA reads as TGTGCCAGCAGTCCATGGGACAGGGGGCGGTCGGAGACCCAGTACTTC.

About this clone: A junction end diverges from the germline sequence, so it may reflect a read error. The gene calls are TRBV30 and TRBJ1-2; 8 bases match TRBD1. The CDR3 covers 11 residues. Germline CDR1 GTSNPN, CDR2 SVGIG (reference sequence). CDR3 nucleotide sequence: TGTGCCTGGGCCAGGGGGCGCGGCTGCACCTTC. It encodes CAWARGRGCTF.

This clone was found once. This sequence joins TRBV6-6 and TRBJ2-1, with D maybe TRBD2 (6 bases). V gave up 6 bases and J gave up 14 bases, with 17 bases separating them. The V gene's germline CDR1 is MNHNY and CDR2 SVGAGI (reference sequence). There are 12 residues in the CDR3. The chain's CDR3 is CASSPGRDGEFF. CDR3 in DNA: TGTGCCAGCAGCCCCGGGCGGGACGGAGAGTTCTTC.

The chain is built from TRBV6-5 and TRBJ2-7, with 7 nucleotides matching TRBD1. Germline-derived CDR1 and CDR2 are MNHEY and SVGAGI. J gave up 2 bases and V 10 bases, and 11 bases lay outside the gene matches. The CDR3 contains 14 residues. The CDR3 coding sequence is TGTGCCACCCAAAACGACAGGGAGACCTACGAGCAGTACTTC. Translated: CATQNDRETYEQYF.

The rearrangement links TRBV27 to TRBJ2-1; TRBD1 is a possible D gene (5 bases). Trimming stripped 2 bases from V and 8 bases from J, with 10 bases between. Germline CDR1 MNHEY, CDR2 SMNVEV (reference sequence). The CDR3 contains 13 residues. This chain's CDR3 is CASSLRGSHEQFF. The CDR3 region has the DNA TGTGCCAGCAGTTTAAGGGGTTCCCATGAGCAGTTCTTC.